A single sample is the source of the 10 T cell receptor beta chains below, sequenced in a study of blood T cell repertoires in COVID-19. Profiling relied on immunoSEQ multiplex PCR, and the TCRdb table lists in-frame clones only, not all of them. The data show some 200,000 clones, roughly 81% seen once. Sequenced input: peripheral blood. These receptors originate from a woman aged 45-59 years with active or convalescent COVID-19.

The CDR3 DNA follows: TGTGCCAGCAGCTTGGCCTCTAGCGGACGTCAAGAGACCCAGTACTTC. Protein: CASSLASSGRQETQYF. The genes are TRBV5-6 and TRBJ2-5; 7 bases map to TRBD2. The CDR3 extends over 16 amino acids. Looked up from germline, CDR1 is SGHDT and CDR2 is YYEEEE. V shed 0 bases and J 2 bases; nucleotides not matched to a gene: 7.

The V and J genes are TRBV7-2 and TRBJ2-2, with TRBD2 matching 13 bases. The CDR3 length is 19 residues. The V gene's germline CDR1 is SGHTA and CDR2 FQGNSA. With V trimmed by 1 base and J by 1 base, 6 bases remained unmatched. The CDR3 reads CASSLGPGLAGRNTGELFF. The CDR3 DNA reads TGTGCCAGCAGCTTAGGGCCGGGACTAGCGGGGCGGAACACCGGGGAGCTGTTTTTT.

V and J are TRBV19 and TRBJ2-6, with a tentative D call TRBD1 (7 bases). Germline V gene lookup returns CDR1 LNHDA and CDR2 SQIVND (reference sequence). The V end was cut by 7 bases, the J end by 4 bases, with 20 bases between. This CDR3 contains 17 residues. CDR3 in DNA: TGTGCCAGTAAGGTTTTGGAGGGGGCGCCGGGGGCCAACGTCCTGACTTTC. It codes for CASKVLEGAPGANVLTF.

The chain links TRBV29-1 to TRBJ2-1; possible D gene TRBD2, 5 bases. There are 16 residues in the CDR3. V lost 3 bases and J lost 2, with 17 bases in between. Germline V gene data show CDR1 as SQVTM and CDR2 as ANQGSEA. CDR3 coding DNA: TGCAGCGTTGATAACCCTCGGGGAACGGCCTACAATGAGCAGTTCTTC. The encoded protein is CSVDNPRGTAYNEQFF.

This clone was seen only a few times. J is TRBJ2-3 and V is TRBV5-1, with TRBD2 matching 13 bases. V lost 2 bases and J lost 4; bases outside the gene matches: 4. The CDR3 covers 16 residues. Germline V gene lookup returns CDR1 SGHRS and CDR2 YFSETQ. As DNA, the CDR3 is TGCGCCAGCAGCTTCAGGACTAGCGGGAGTGCAGATACGCAGTATTTT. It yields the protein CASSFRTSGSADTQYF.

This rearrangement joins TRBV6-5 to TRBJ1-2, with D possibly matching TRBD1 (6 bases). Per the germline V gene, CDR1 is MNHEY and CDR2 is SVGAGI. Trimming took 7 bases from V and 8 from J, leaving 20 bases between them. The CDR3 is 14 amino acids. The CDR3 region has the DNA TGTGCCAGCACCGACGACAGGCCTCTATTGGGCTACACCTTC. This encodes CASTDDRPLLGYTF.

The rearrangement links TRBV15 to TRBJ2-1; D call uncertain. Looked up from germline, CDR1 is LNHNV and CDR2 is YYDKDF (reference sequence). CDR3 size: 13 residues. V lost 0 bases and J lost 13, with 13 bases in between. This chain's CDR3 is CATSRDPEQGQFF. The DNA of the CDR3 is TGTGCCACCAGCAGAGATCCGGAGCAAGGCCAGTTCTTC.

CDR3 sequence: CASISWDRGNYGYTF. DNA of the CDR3: TGTGCCAGCATTTCATGGGACAGGGGTAACTATGGCTACACCTTC. The chain couples TRBV28 to TRBJ1-2, with 10 bases aligning to TRBD1. This CDR3 spans 15 amino acids. Germline V gene sequence: CDR1 MDHEN, CDR2 SYDVKM. The ends lost 7 bases at V and 1 base at J; junction bases unmatched: 6.

This clone was picked up a small number of times. V is TRBV28 and J is TRBJ1-3, with D perhaps matching TRBD1 (6 bases). V was trimmed by 2 bases and J by 4 bases, leaving 21 bases between them. This CDR3 comprises 18 residues. Germline CDR1 reads MDHEN; CDR2 reads SYDVKM. The DNA for the CDR3 is TGTGCCAGCAGTTTAAGGTCAGGGGCCAACCCATCGGGAAACACCATATATTTT. Protein sequence: CASSLRSGANPSGNTIYF.

The gene calls are TRBV30 and TRBJ1-1; D gene ambiguous. The V gene's germline CDR1 is GTSNPN and CDR2 SVGIG (reference sequence). V was trimmed by 4 bases and J by 1 base, leaving 13 bases between them. The CDR3 totals 14 residues. The CDR3 coding sequence is TGTGCCTGGACCCCGAGGGCTTCGAACACTGAAGCTTTCTTT. Translating it yields CAWTPRASNTEAFF.